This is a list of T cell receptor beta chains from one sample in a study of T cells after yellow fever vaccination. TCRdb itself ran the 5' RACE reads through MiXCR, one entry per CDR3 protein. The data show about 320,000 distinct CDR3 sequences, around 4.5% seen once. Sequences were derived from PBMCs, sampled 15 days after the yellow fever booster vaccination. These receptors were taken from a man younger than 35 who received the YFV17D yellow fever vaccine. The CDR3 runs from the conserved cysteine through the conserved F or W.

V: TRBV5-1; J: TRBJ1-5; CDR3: CASSTTGPDQPQHF
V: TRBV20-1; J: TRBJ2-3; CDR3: CSARVELGTQYF
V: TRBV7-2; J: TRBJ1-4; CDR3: CASSLAGGPGSNEKLFF
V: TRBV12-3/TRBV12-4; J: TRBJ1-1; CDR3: CASSFQPDSTNTEAFF
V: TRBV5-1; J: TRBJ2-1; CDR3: CASSLVALGHGASYNEQFF
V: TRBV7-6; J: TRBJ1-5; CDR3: CASSLGTVDQPQHF
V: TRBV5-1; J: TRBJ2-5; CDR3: CASSEGGGETQYF
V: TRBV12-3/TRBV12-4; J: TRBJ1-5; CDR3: CASSSGGDQPQHF
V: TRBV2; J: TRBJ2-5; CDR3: CASSEGTDPETQYF
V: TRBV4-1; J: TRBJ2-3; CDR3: CASSRDRGGTDTQYF
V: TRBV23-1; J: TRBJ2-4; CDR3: CASWKGKNIQYF
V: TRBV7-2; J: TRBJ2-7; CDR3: CASSWRGANSYEQYF
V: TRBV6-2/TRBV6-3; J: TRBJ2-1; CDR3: CATAWGYNEQFF